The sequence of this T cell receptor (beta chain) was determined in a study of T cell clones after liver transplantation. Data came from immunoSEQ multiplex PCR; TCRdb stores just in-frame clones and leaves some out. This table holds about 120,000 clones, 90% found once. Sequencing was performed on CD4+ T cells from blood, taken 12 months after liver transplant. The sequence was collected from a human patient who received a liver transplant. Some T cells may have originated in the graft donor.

The CDR3 region is CASRVAGGWETQYF. The CDR3, as DNA: TGTGCCAGCAGGGTAGCGGGAGGTTGGGAGACCCAGTACTTC. The rearrangement uses TRBV2 and TRBJ2-5; 10 positions agree with TRBD2. J lost 5 bases, V lost 6 bases, and 6 bases had no gene match. Germline loops: CDR1 SNHLY, CDR2 FYNNEI. This CDR3 has 14 amino acids.